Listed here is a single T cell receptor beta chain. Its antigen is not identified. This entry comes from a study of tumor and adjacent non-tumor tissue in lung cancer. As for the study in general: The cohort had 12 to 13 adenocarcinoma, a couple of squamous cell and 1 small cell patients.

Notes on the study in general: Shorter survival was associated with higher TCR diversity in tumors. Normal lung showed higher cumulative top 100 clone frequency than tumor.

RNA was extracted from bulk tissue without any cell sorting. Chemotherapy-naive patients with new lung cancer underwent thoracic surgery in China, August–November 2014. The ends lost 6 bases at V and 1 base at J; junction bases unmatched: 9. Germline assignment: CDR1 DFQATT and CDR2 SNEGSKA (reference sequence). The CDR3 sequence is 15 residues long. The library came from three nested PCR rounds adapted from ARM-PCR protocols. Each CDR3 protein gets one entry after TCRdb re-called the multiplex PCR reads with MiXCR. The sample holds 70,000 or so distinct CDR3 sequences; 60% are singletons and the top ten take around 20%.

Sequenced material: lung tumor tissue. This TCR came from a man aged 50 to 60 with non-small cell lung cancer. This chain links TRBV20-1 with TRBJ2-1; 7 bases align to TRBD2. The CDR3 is CSAPSSGKSYNEQFF. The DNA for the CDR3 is TGCAGTGCCCCCTCCAGCGGGAAGTCCTACAATGAGCAGTTCTTC.